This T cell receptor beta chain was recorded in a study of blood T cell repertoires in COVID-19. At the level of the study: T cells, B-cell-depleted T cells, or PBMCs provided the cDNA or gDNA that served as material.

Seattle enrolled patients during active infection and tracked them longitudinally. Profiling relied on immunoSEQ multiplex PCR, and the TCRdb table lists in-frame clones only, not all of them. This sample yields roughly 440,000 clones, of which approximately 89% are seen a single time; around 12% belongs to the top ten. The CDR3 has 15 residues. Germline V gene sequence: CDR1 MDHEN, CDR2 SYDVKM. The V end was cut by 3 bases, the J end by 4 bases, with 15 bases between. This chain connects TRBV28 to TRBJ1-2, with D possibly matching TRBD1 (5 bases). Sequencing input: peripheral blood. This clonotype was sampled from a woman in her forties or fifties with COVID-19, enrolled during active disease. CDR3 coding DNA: TGTGCCAGCAGTTTCGCGGGGGGTACACTCTATGGCTACACCTTC. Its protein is CASSFAGGTLYGYTF.